This T cell receptor (beta chain) was recovered during a study of regulatory T cells in long-lasting Graves disease (TCRdb year 2021). In the study overall: Persistent Graves' disease meant more than 5 years of antithyroid drug treatment with TSH receptor autoantibodies that stayed positive. This study used TCR sequencing and RNA sequencing of peripheral blood to compare persistent Graves' disease patients against newly diagnosed Graves' disease patients. The study was conducted in China and was registered as a clinical trial. A total of around 35 samples underwent TCR sequencing, from about 13 patients with persistent Graves' disease and 20 patients with newly diagnosed Graves' disease. Antithyroid drugs had been taken for 8.5 to 12 years on average by persistent Graves' disease patients in the clinical cohort. General conclusions and limits of the study: Sequencing and analysis were restricted to the TCR beta chain. Compared with newly diagnosed patients, persistent Graves' disease patients had lower TCR Shannon entropy and fewer highly expanded clones, which suggests clonal expansion. Peripheral blood alone was examined, since thyroid tissue, which constituted the primary lesion, could not be accessed. Persistent patients shared more public clonotypes among themselves (around 3,000) than newly diagnosed patients did (over 950). Persistent disease showed preferential use of TRBV28, TRBJ1-2 and TRBJ2-5, whereas newly diagnosed disease favored TRBV20-1 and TRBJ2-1. The authors noted that the small sample size was a limitation that may lower accuracy.

Per the publication, the time point label means: persistent/refractory GD, antithyroid drugs over 5 years with positive TRAb. RNA was extracted from PBMCs in TRIzol for both TCR sequencing and RNA sequencing. The diagnosis of Graves' disease was made according to American Thyroid Association guidelines. The patients came from an endocrinology department in Xi'an, China. Each patient gave approximately 10 milliliters of peripheral blood, collected in an EDTA anticoagulant tube. PBMCs were isolated by Ficoll Paque Plus density gradient separation without further T cell sorting. An Agilent 2100 Bioanalyzer and agarose gel were used to check RNA quality, and a NanoDrop 2000 was used to measure RNA concentration. Counted from cysteine to phenylalanine, this CDR3 has 15 amino acids. CDR3 DNA only is kept here, 45 bases in frame from base 1. Reading the germline V gene gives CDR1 MDHEN and CDR2 SYDVKM. Trimming takes 5 bases from V and 3 bases from J, and the germline ends sit 16 bases apart.

In regard to this clonotype: Its antigen has not been determined. Nothing much larger sits one base from this clone, and base qualities are not available.

The protocol used for the library was multiplex PCR. Sequencing used an Illumina HiSeq 4000. CDR3 regions were amplified by Arm-PCR with iRepertoire HTBI primers to construct TCR beta libraries. Gel purification was performed on PCR products prior to sequencing. Regarding the original processing steps: Gene usage analysis of CDR3 amino acid clonotypes relied on the roughly 60 TRBV and more than twelve TRBJ segments identified across samples. COPE and FqMerger were used to merge filtered high-quality paired reads into contigs. BLAST was used to align contigs to IMGT TRBV, TRBD and TRBJ reference genes, with CDR3 defined following IMGT. Highly expanded clones were defined as clonotypes with a frequency above 0.1%. Shannon entropy was used to measure repertoire diversity, and the Gini coefficient was used to measure V-J evenness. Public clonotypes were defined as clonotypes shared by more than one individual. TCRdb handled the public reads itself, with Q25 trimming in fastp and clone calling in MiXCR, and kept productive beta chains. Each entry is one CDR3 protein sequence, shown with its most common DNA and genes. TCRdb's processing, not the authors', yielded these V and J calls. Present in this sample are some 370,000 distinct CDR3 sequences, 23% of which were seen just once. Around 30% of the sample is in the top ten clones.

The material sequenced was peripheral blood mononuclear cells (PBMCs), taken when the disease was refractory, from a patient treated with antithyroid drugs. The TCR comes from a middle-aged woman with Graves disease. Donor details come from another sample of the same person, matched by shared clones. In this chain, TRBV28 is recombined with TRBJ1-2; TRBD1 might be the D gene, on 5 matching bases. The bases are TGTGCCAGCAGTGGGGGATGGGGGGTTTACTATGGCTACACCTTC. Its protein product is CASSGGWGVYYGYTF.